The clone carrying this T cell receptor beta chain was counted at least ten times. Antigen specificity is unknown. This sample is drawn from a study of early T cells in non-severe SARS-CoV-2 infection. Study in general: Unpaired chains resulted from sequencing bulk RNA of unsorted whole blood.

Individual cDNA molecules were tagged with unique molecular identifiers, the study reported. TCRdb fed the 5' RACE reads into MiXCR, producing one record per CDR3 protein. The profile shows nearly 110,000 distinct CDR3 sequences, more than 9.5% of them singletons. CDR3 size: 13 residues. Study-wide findings and caveats: Matching against VDJdb likely underestimated virus-specific expansions, favoring anti-spike CD8.

The sample consisted of whole blood. The chain joins TRBV21-1 to TRBJ2-7; no check of the table's D call, TRBD1, against the DNA was made. TRBV21-1 is a pseudogene locus. The TCR sequence derives from an adult who was a healthcare worker with PCR-confirmed SARS-CoV-2 infection or an uninfected control (not recorded which). Here the CDR3 DNA reads TGTGCCGGACCGAAAGGACAGGGCTACGAGCAGTACTTC. As protein: CAGPKGQGYEQYF.